This entry lists 32 T cell receptor beta chains sequenced from one sample in a study of cytomegalovirus exposure and HLA in healthy donors. A multiplex PCR was run with 60 Vbeta primers and 13 Jbeta primers. Assay used: immunoSEQ multiplex PCR; TCRdb lists only in-frame clones, some missing. The table includes roughly 150,000 clones, roughly 85% detected once. Sequenced: PBMCs. The receptors come from a boy aged 2 to 9 in good health and CMV-seronegative.

This chain links TRBV6-1 with TRBJ2-3; TRBD2 might be the D (6 bases). CDR1 and CDR2 from the germline V gene are MNHNS and SASEGT. There are 16 residues in the CDR3. With 2 bases removed from V and 2 bases from J, the gap between germline ends came to 14 bases. The CDR3 DNA follows: TGTGCCAGCAGTGAACGGAGGGGTCGGTTCACAGATACGCAGTATTTT. This gives the protein CASSERRGRFTDTQYF.

Comments on this clone: The junction does not match germline at one end; this may be a read error. The V call is TRBV7-9, the J call TRBJ2-7, with D uncertain. This CDR3 is built from 11 residues. Germline V gene lookup returns CDR1 SEHNR and CDR2 FQNEAQ (reference sequence). Here the CDR3 reads CSSSSAYEQYF. CDR3 DNA: TGTTCCAGCAGCTCCGCCTACGAGCAGTACTTC. The full variable domain, completed using reference TRBV7-9 and TRBJ2-7, is DTGVSQNPRHKITKRGQNVTFRCDPISEHNRLYWYRQTLGQGPEFLTYFQNEAQLEKSRLLSDRFSAERPKGSFSTLEIQRTEQGDSAMYLCSSSSAYEQYFGPGTRLTVT.

The chain has TRBV28 and TRBJ2-7; 10 bases are shared with TRBD1. The CDR3 consists of 16 residues. V shed 5 bases and J 0 bases; nucleotides not matched to a gene: 7. Germline values: CDR1 MDHEN, CDR2 SYDVKM. The CDR3 coding sequence is TGTGCCAGCAGTGAAACGGGACAGGGGAGCTCCTACGAGCAGTACTTC. Translating gives CASSETGQGSSYEQYF.

The V and J genes are TRBV30 and TRBJ1-3; D gene ambiguous. V dropped 0 bases and J dropped 0 bases, with 9 bases sitting between them. The CDR3 loop spans 15 amino acids. In germline, CDR1 is GTSNPN, CDR2 SVGIG (reference sequence). DNA for the CDR3: TGTGCCTGGAGTGTAATCCGTTACTCTGGAAACACCATATATTTT. This gives the protein CAWSVIRYSGNTIYF.

The chain uses TRBV13 and TRBJ2-1; no reliable D call. This CDR3 contains 13 residues. Germline V gene data show CDR1 as PRHDT and CDR2 as FYEKMQ (reference sequence). The V gene lost 2 bases and the J gene lost 5 bases, with 7 bases spanning the gap. The CDR3, as DNA: TGTGCCAGCAGCTTATACAGTCACAATGAGCAGTTCTTC. It specifies CASSLYSHNEQFF.

This chain joins TRBV11-3 and TRBJ2-1; 7 bases line up with TRBD2. Germline CDR1 is SGHNT and CDR2 is YENEEA. After removal of 4 bases from V and 0 bases from J, the junction contained 18 bases not matched to a gene. The CDR3 has 20 amino acids. DNA of the CDR3: TGTGCCAGCAGCTCTTTCTCCGGGACTAACGGGATGTCCTCCTACAATGAGCAGTTCTTC. It yields the protein CASSSFSGTNGMSSYNEQFF.

The chain has TRBV11-3 and TRBJ2-5; 7 bases agree with TRBD2. V dropped 0 bases and J dropped 12; count of bases not matched to a gene: 7. CDR3 size: 13 residues. CDR1 is SGHNT, CDR2 YENEEA, per germline. Written as DNA, the CDR3 is TGTGCCAGCAGCTTAGACGGGAGGAGTCTAAAGTACTTC. Translating it yields CASSLDGRSLKYF.

V is TRBV10-1 and J is TRBJ1-2; a weak D match, TRBD1 (5 bases). The CDR3 has 13 residues. The germline V gene encodes CDR1 WNHNN and CDR2 SYGVQD (reference sequence). V lost 2 bases and J lost 6, with 10 bases in between. The CDR3 DNA follows: TGCGCCAGCAGTGAGGGCAGGGAGGATGGCTACACCTTC. Its protein product is CASSEGREDGYTF.

The chain recombines TRBV7-9 with TRBJ2-7; D is possibly TRBD1 (6 bases). Looked up from germline, CDR1 is SEHNR and CDR2 is FQNEAQ (reference sequence). With 5 bases removed from V and 4 bases from J, the gap between germline ends came to 18 bases. This CDR3 is 15 amino acids long. This CDR3 is CASSREGTRAYEQYV. CDR3 nucleotides: TGTGCCAGCAGCCGTGAGGGGACAAGAGCATACGAGCAGTACGTC.

The chain carries TRBV13 and TRBJ2-3; D possibly corresponds to TRBD2 (6 bases). This CDR3 spans 17 amino acids. Germline V gene sequence: CDR1 PRHDT, CDR2 FYEKMQ (reference sequence). V was shortened by 5 bases and J by 0 bases, with 18 bases between the two germline ends. The DNA of the CDR3 is TGTGCCAGCAGCCCTACCTCGGAGGGCTTTAGCACAGATACGCAGTATTTT. It encodes CASSPTSEGFSTDTQYF. Combining the CDR3 with reference TRBV13 and TRBJ2-3 gives the whole variable domain AAGVIQSPRHLIKEKRETATLKCYPIPRHDTVYWYQQGPGQDPQFLISFYEKMQSDKGSIPDRFSAQQFSDYHSELNMSSLELGDSALYFCASSPTSEGFSTDTQYFGPGTRLTVL.

The chain employs TRBV2 and TRBJ2-1; maybe TRBD1 (5 bases). The CDR3 is 16 amino acids. With 6 bases removed from V and 1 base from J, the gap between germline ends came to 16 bases. Germline loops: CDR1 SNHLY, CDR2 FYNNEI. The CDR3, as DNA: TGTGCCAGCAGCTACCAAGGGGCAGGTTCCTACAATGAGCAGTTCTTC. Encoded protein: CASSYQGAGSYNEQFF.

The chain combines TRBV11-3 with TRBJ2-1, with 9 bases that match TRBD2. The germline V gene encodes CDR1 SGHNT and CDR2 YENEEA. The CDR3 contains 16 residues. Unmatched junction bases numbered 4, after V lost 1 base and J lost 3 bases. The CDR3 DNA sequence: TGTGCCAGCAGCTTAGTTGGGCGGGAGGGCTACAATGAGCAGTTCTTC. It yields the protein CASSLVGREGYNEQFF.

The chain employs TRBV4-1 and TRBJ2-2; the D gene is possibly TRBD1 (5 bases). V was cut by 3 bases and J by 1 base, with 12 bases left in between. CDR1 and CDR2 (germline): MGHRA, YSYEKL. The CDR3 loop spans 16 amino acids. The CDR3 DNA is TGCGCCAGCAGCCAGGTCAGGGCGATGAACACCGGGGAGCTGTTTTTT. Protein sequence: CASSQVRAMNTGELFF.

The chain joins TRBV5-4 to TRBJ2-5; 7 bases are shared with TRBD1. The germline V gene encodes CDR1 SGHNT and CDR2 YYREEE (reference sequence). V shed 4 bases and J 0 bases; nucleotides not matched to a gene: 6. The CDR3 length is 15 residues. The CDR3, as DNA: TGTGCCAGCAGCCGAAAGGACAGGAACCAAGAGACCCAGTACTTC. Its protein product is CASSRKDRNQETQYF.

This rearrangement joins TRBV19 to TRBJ2-1; D may be TRBD2 (6 bases). Germline assignment: CDR1 LNHDA and CDR2 SQIVND (reference sequence). The V end lost 2 bases, the J end lost 0 bases, and 17 bases lay between the germline ends. The CDR3 consists of 18 residues. The CDR3 DNA reads TGTGCCAGTAGTATACATAAGGGCGGGGTTAGCTCCTACAATGAGCAGTTCTTC. This sequence encodes CASSIHKGGVSSYNEQFF. Combining the CDR3 with reference TRBV19 and TRBJ2-1 gives the whole variable domain DGGITQSPKYLFRKEGQNVTLSCEQNLNHDAMYWYRQDPGQGLRLIYYSQIVNDFQKGDIAEGYSVSREKKESFPLTVTSAQKNPTAFYLCASSIHKGGVSSYNEQFFGPGTRLTVL.

The rearrangement uses TRBV2 and TRBJ2-7, with TRBD1 as a possible D gene (6 bases). Germline CDR1 is SNHLY and CDR2 is FYNNEI. The CDR3 contains 14 residues. The V gene lost 1 base and the J gene lost 3 bases, with 10 bases spanning the gap. CDR3 in DNA: TGTGCCAGCAGTGAAGTCTGGACAGACTACGAGCAGTACGTC. The encoded protein is CASSEVWTDYEQYV.

The genes are TRBV5-1 and TRBJ2-5, with D possibly TRBD1 on 6 matching bases. This CDR3 has 13 residues. Trimming took off 10 bases at V and 1 base at J, with 14 bases between the two ends. Per germline, CDR1 SGHRS and CDR2 YFSETQ. The chain's CDR3 is CAAAGAPQETQYF. CDR3 coding DNA: TGCGCCGCCGCAGGGGCCCCCCAAGAGACCCAGTACTTC.

As for this clone: This CDR3 is also generated by other DNA sequences in the sample. The chain is built from TRBV19 and TRBJ1-5; a weak D match, TRBD1 (5 bases). The CDR3 runs 13 residues. Germline V gives CDR1 LNHDA, CDR2 SQIVND (reference sequence). V lost 5 bases to trimming and J lost 5 bases, with 10 bases between them. CDR3: CASSRRGDQPQHF. The DNA for the CDR3 is TGTGCCAGTAGTCGGAGGGGCGATCAGCCCCAGCATTTT. Full variable domain (outside the CDR3, taken from reference TRBV19 and TRBJ1-5): DGGITQSPKYLFRKEGQNVTLSCEQNLNHDAMYWYRQDPGQGLRLIYYSQIVNDFQKGDIAEGYSVSREKKESFPLTVTSAQKNPTAFYLCASSRRGDQPQHFGDGTRLSIL.

This clone was counted a single time. The chain carries TRBV5-6 and TRBJ1-4; TRBD1 might be the D (6 bases). There are 16 residues in the CDR3. Germline-derived CDR1 and CDR2 are SGHDT and YYEEEE. V lost 4 bases and J 3 bases, leaving 16 bases between the germline ends. CDR3 nucleotide sequence: TGTGCCAGCAGCCCCGATCGGGCAGGGGCTAATGAAAAACTGTTTTTT. It translates to CASSPDRAGANEKLFF.

The chain couples TRBV6-1 to TRBJ2-2; the match to TRBD1 covers 8 bases. There are 13 residues in the CDR3. CDR1 and CDR2 from the germline V gene are MNHNS and SASEGT. The V segment lost 8 bases and the J segment 9 bases; nucleotides outside the gene matches: 8. The CDR3 coding sequence is TGTGCCAGCTTACTACAGGGGGAAAGGGAGCTGTTTTTT. This codes for CASLLQGERELFF.

The chain joins TRBV5-1 to TRBJ2-1; D possibly corresponds to TRBD2 (7 bases). This CDR3 has 17 amino acids. The ends were cut back, 4 bases at V and 5 bases at J, with 22 bases in the middle. Germline V gives CDR1 SGHRS, CDR2 YFSETQ. The CDR3 region has the DNA TGCGCCAGCAGCCACAATGGCGGGGGCCAATTCAACAATGAGCAGTTCTTC. Translation gives CASSHNGGGQFNNEQFF.

V is TRBV5-6 and J is TRBJ2-1; unclear D gene. Trimming shortened V by 4 bases and J by 0 bases, and 11 bases separated the two germline ends. The CDR3 covers 15 residues. Germline CDR1 is SGHDT and CDR2 is YYEEEE. The CDR3, as DNA: TGTGCCAGCAGCCTGAGGCCGAGCTCCTACAATGAGCAGTTCTTC. Translation gives CASSLRPSSYNEQFF.

J is TRBJ1-2 and V is TRBV27; 7 bases agree with TRBD1. This CDR3 comprises 18 residues. Germline V gives CDR1 MNHEY, CDR2 SMNVEV (reference sequence). Unmatched junction bases numbered 11, after V lost 0 bases and J lost 1 base. CDR3 loop: CASSLSPTGIGDNYGYTF. CDR3 coding DNA: TGTGCCAGCAGTTTATCCCCGACAGGGATAGGGGATAACTATGGCTACACCTTC.

The chain links TRBV6-1 to TRBJ1-2; no firm D call. V gave up 2 bases and J gave up 1 base, with 11 bases separating them. Germline V CDR1 and CDR2: MNHNS, SASEGT. The CDR3 is 15 residues long. This chain's CDR3 is CASSESHGFNYGYTF. In nucleotides, the CDR3 is TGTGCCAGCAGTGAATCCCACGGGTTTAACTATGGCTACACCTTC.

The gene calls are TRBV4-2 and TRBJ2-1; TRBD2 matches 10 bases. This CDR3 has 15 amino acids. V shed 5 bases, J shed 7 bases, and the junction held 8 bases outside the gene matches. The germline V gene encodes CDR1 LGHNA and CDR2 YNFKEQ. The CDR3 protein is CASSYTSGDLNEQFF. CDR3 bases: TGTGCCAGCAGCTACACTAGCGGGGACTTGAATGAGCAGTTCTTC.

The rearrangement links TRBV6-6 to TRBJ2-6; weak D call: TRBD2 (6 bases). Deletions cut 6 bases from V and 1 base from J, with 7 bases between. Germline V gene sequence: CDR1 MNHNY, CDR2 SVGAGI (reference sequence). There are 14 residues in the CDR3. CDR3 loop: CASSRGSGANVLTF. CDR3 coding DNA: TGTGCCAGCAGCCGGGGGTCTGGGGCCAACGTCCTGACTTTC.

The table lists this clone with a few counts. Relative to the germline gene, one junction end is altered; a read error may explain this. The chain has TRBV11-2 and TRBJ2-3, with 11 bases identical to TRBD2. The CDR3 runs 17 residues. Germline V gene sequence: CDR1 SGHAT, CDR2 FQNNGV. CDR3 sequence (DNA): TGTGCCAGCAGCCTAGAGGGACTAGCGGTTAGCACAGATACGCAGTATTTT. Its translation is CASSLEGLAVSTDTQYF.

This chain uses TRBV7-2 with TRBJ2-7; possibly TRBD2 for D (6 bases). CDR1 and CDR2 from the germline V gene are SGHTA and FQGNSA. V gave up 5 bases and J gave up 3 bases, with 11 bases separating them. CDR3 length: 13 residues. CDR3 protein: CASSPSSVYEQYV. CDR3 nucleotides: TGTGCCAGCAGCCCATCTAGCGTCTACGAGCAGTACGTC.

The chain is built from TRBV21-1 and TRBJ2-1; the listed D gene, TRBD2, was not tested against the DNA. TRBV21-1 counts as a pseudogene. The CDR3 has 15 amino acids. CDR3 residues: CARIFSGRARNEQFF. In nucleotides, the CDR3 is TGTGCCAGAATTTTTAGCGGGAGGGCCCGTAATGAGCAGTTCTTC.

The chain recombines TRBV19 with TRBJ2-1; tentative D call: TRBD2 (6 bases). Trimming left V 2 bases short and J 1 base short, with 24 bases between. This CDR3 has 20 residues. Germline CDR1 is LNHDA and CDR2 is SQIVND (reference sequence). CDR3 amino acids: CASSISGGTRALLSYNEQFF. CDR3 in DNA: TGTGCCAGTAGTATATCTGGCGGGACCCGAGCTCTACTTTCCTACAATGAGCAGTTCTTC.

V is TRBV29-1 and J is TRBJ2-1; possibly TRBD2 for D (5 bases). The CDR3 is 13 residues long. Deletions cut 3 bases from V and 7 bases from J, with 13 bases between. Germline CDR1 reads SQVTM; CDR2 reads ANQGSEA. CDR3 DNA sequence: TGCAGCGTTGATTCGCGGGTGCTAAATGAGCAGTTCTTC. This translates into CSVDSRVLNEQFF.

This clone was recorded a few times. The V gene is TRBV5-6, the J gene TRBJ2-7; TRBD2 matches at 7 bases. V lost 5 bases and J lost 7; bases outside the gene matches: 6. This CDR3 is built from 12 residues. From germline, CDR1 is SGHDT and CDR2 YYEEEE. For the CDR3, the DNA is TGTGCCAGCAGTTTTTGGGGGGGGGAGCAGTACGTC. It is translated as CASSFWGGEQYV.